This passage covers 9 T cell receptor beta chains from one sample sequenced in a study of control samples from healthy donors and cancer patients. The table came from immunoSEQ multiplex PCR; TCRdb's copy has only in-frame clones and leaves some out. This table has over 90,000 clones, about 91% appearing once. The sample taken for sequencing was blood. These receptors all come from a woman between 18 and 30 years old in good health.

This sequence joins TRBV19 and TRBJ1-1; D remains ambiguous. From germline, CDR1 is LNHDA and CDR2 SQIVND (reference sequence). This CDR3 region has 14 residues. Trimming removed 6 bases from V and 1 base from J, with 12 bases in between. DNA for the CDR3: TGTGCCAGTAGGGGCTATGGATCGAACACTGAAGCTTTCTTT. It specifies CASRGYGSNTEAFF.

The chain is built from TRBV30 and TRBJ1-2; no definite D call. The CDR3 consists of 14 residues. Germline CDR1 GTSNPN, CDR2 SVGIG (reference sequence). The germline V and J ends were trimmed by 3 bases and 4 bases, with 15 bases remaining between them. The CDR3 region is CAWSARTVFYGYTF. The CDR3, as DNA: TGTGCCTGGAGCGCTCGGACGGTATTCTATGGCTACACCTTC.

CDR3 amino acids: CASTWGQTNTEAFF. Written as DNA, the CDR3 is TGTGCCAGCACCTGGGGACAGACGAACACTGAAGCTTTCTTT. The chain recombines TRBV2 with TRBJ1-1, with 7 bases that match TRBD1. This CDR3 has 14 amino acids. V was pared by 7 bases and J by 1 base, with 6 bases of the junction left unmatched. From germline, CDR1 is SNHLY and CDR2 FYNNEI.

The rearrangement uses TRBV5-4 and TRBJ2-5, with TRBD2 identical over 16 bases. CDR3 size: 18 residues. Germline V gives CDR1 SGHNT, CDR2 YYREEE (reference sequence). Germline trimming cut 3 bases from V and 5 bases from J; bases unmatched to any gene: 10. CDR3 coding DNA: TGTGCCAGCAGCTCCCCGGGACTAGCGGGAGGGCCCGGGGAGACCCAGTACTTC. The encoded protein is CASSSPGLAGGPGETQYF.

V usage is TRBV11-3 and J usage is TRBJ2-7, with D possibly being TRBD1 or TRBD2 (5 bases each). Trimming cost V 4 bases and J 6 bases, with 13 bases left between them. CDR3 length equals 13 residues. Germline values: CDR1 SGHNT, CDR2 YENEEA. CDR3 residues: CASSYNPGGEQYF. CDR3 nucleotide sequence: TGTGCCAGCAGCTACAACCCTGGGGGCGAGCAGTACTTC.

Only one count was recorded for this clone. The rearrangement links TRBV7-9 to TRBJ1-1; TRBD1 agrees at 7 bases. With 8 bases clipped from V and 1 base from J, the junction kept 7 bases outside the gene matches. Germline V gene sequence: CDR1 SEHNR, CDR2 FQNEAQ (reference sequence). The CDR3 contains 14 residues. CDR3 loop: CASRSTGPNTEAFF. CDR3 bases: TGTGCCAGCCGTTCGACAGGGCCGAACACTGAAGCTTTCTTT.

The gene calls are TRBV5-5 and TRBJ1-2; D might be TRBD1 (6 bases). The CDR3 extends over 15 amino acids. Germline V gives CDR1 SGHKS, CDR2 YYEKEE (reference sequence). V lost 1 base and J 1 base, leaving 11 bases between the germline ends. The CDR3 sequence is CASSLKTGSNYGYTF. The CDR3 DNA follows: TGTGCCAGCAGCTTGAAAACAGGGAGTAACTATGGCTACACCTTC.

The CDR3 DNA follows: TGTGCCATCAGCCCGGACTCCTACAATGAGCAGTTCTTC. Protein sequence: CAISPDSYNEQFF. The V gene is TRBV10-3, the J gene TRBJ2-1; no definite D call. The CDR3 has 13 residues. The germline CDR1 and CDR2 sequences are ENHRY and SYGVKD. Trimming took off 6 bases at V and 0 bases at J, with 6 bases between the two ends.

This clone counts as medium-sized. The sample carries other DNA sequences with the same CDR3. The CDR3 sequence: CASSQDTGGRQPQHF. DNA of the CDR3: TGTGCCAGCAGCCAAGATACAGGGGGAAGACAGCCCCAGCATTTT. This chain connects TRBV3-1 (or the pseudogene TRBV3-2) to TRBJ1-5, with 8 bases matching TRBD1. Germline-derived CDR1 and CDR2 are LGHDT and YNNKEL (reference sequence). V gave up 0 bases and J gave up 7 bases; unmatched junction bases: 5. The CDR3 covers 15 residues.